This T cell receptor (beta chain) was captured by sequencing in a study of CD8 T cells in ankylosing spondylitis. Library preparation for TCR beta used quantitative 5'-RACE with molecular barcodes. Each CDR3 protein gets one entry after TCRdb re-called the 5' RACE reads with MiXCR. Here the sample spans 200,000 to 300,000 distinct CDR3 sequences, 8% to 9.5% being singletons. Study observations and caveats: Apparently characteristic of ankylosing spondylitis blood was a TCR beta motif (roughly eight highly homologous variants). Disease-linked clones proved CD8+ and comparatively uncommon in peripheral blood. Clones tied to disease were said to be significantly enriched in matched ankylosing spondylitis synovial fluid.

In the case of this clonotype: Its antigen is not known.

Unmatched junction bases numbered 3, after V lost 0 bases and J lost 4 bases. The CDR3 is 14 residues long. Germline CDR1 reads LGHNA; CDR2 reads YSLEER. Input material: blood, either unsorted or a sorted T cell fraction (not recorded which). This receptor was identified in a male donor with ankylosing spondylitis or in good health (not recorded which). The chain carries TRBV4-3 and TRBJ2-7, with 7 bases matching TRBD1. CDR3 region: CASSQDYRGYEQYF. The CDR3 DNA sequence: TGCGCCAGCAGCCAAGATTACAGGGGTTACGAGCAGTACTTC.